Following are 18 T cell receptor beta chains from one sample sequenced in a study of control samples from healthy donors and cancer patients. Assay: immunoSEQ multiplex PCR; the TCRdb copy retains only in-frame clones and omits some. The table lists some 200,000 clones, 91% of them singletons. The sequenced sample consisted of blood. The receptors here all came from a woman between 25 and 40 years old in good health.

The gene calls are TRBV30 and TRBJ1-1, with TRBD1 matching over 10 bases. The J segment lost 4 bases and the V segment lost 6 bases, leaving 5 bases of the junction unmatched. The V gene's germline CDR1 is GTSNPN and CDR2 SVGIG (reference sequence). This CDR3 contains 13 residues. The CDR3 loop is CACRDRGFTEAFF. CDR3 nucleotide sequence: TGTGCCTGCCGGGACAGGGGATTCACTGAAGCTTTCTTT.

V gene TRBV11-3 combines with J gene TRBJ2-2; D might be TRBD1 (5 bases). The CDR3 is 13 residues long. The V end was cut by 6 bases, the J end by 2 bases, with 7 bases between. CDR1 and CDR2 (germline): SGHNT, YENEEA. DNA for the CDR3: TGTGCCAGCAGTAGGGGAAACACCGGGGAGCTGTTTTTT. This sequence encodes CASSRGNTGELFF.

This sequence joins TRBV15 and TRBJ1-5, with D possibly being TRBD1 (5 bases). Germline V CDR1 and CDR2: LNHNV, YYDKDF (reference sequence). V dropped 0 bases and J dropped 1 base, with 13 bases sitting between them. The CDR3 consists of 17 residues. For the CDR3, the DNA is TGTGCCACCAGCAGAGATTCGGGGCAGCGAAGCAATCAGCCCCAGCATTTT. Translating gives CATSRDSGQRSNQPQHF.

This rearrangement joins TRBV5-1 to TRBJ1-6; D call uncertain. The CDR3 is made up of 17 amino acids. V dropped 0 bases and J dropped 9 bases, with 19 bases sitting between them. Germline-derived CDR1 and CDR2 are SGHRS and YFSETQ. DNA of the CDR3: TGCGCCAGCAGCTTGGTTCCAGTTGGGGTCGGTGGTTCACCCCTCCACTTT. It is translated as CASSLVPVGVGGSPLHF.

This chain uses TRBV11-3 with TRBJ2-1, with TRBD2 matching 14 bases. V was pared by 5 bases and J by 7 bases, with 1 base of the junction left unmatched. CDR1 and CDR2 from the germline V gene are SGHNT and YENEEA. The CDR3 spans 14 residues. The CDR3 DNA reads TGTGCCAGCAGCCGGACTAGCGGGGGGAATGAGCAGTTCTTC. It specifies CASSRTSGGNEQFF.

This sequence joins TRBV6-1 and TRBJ2-2, with 10 bases fitting TRBD2. V shed 4 bases, J shed 4 bases, and the junction held 6 bases outside the gene matches. Germline CDR1 reads MNHNS; CDR2 reads SASEGT. This CDR3 is built from 16 residues. For the CDR3, the DNA is TGTGCCAGCAGTGCGCGGCTAGCGGGGGCCACCGGGGAGCTGTTTTTT. This codes for CASSARLAGATGELFF.

This chain links TRBV27 with TRBJ2-7; 9 positions match TRBD1. The CDR3 consists of 14 residues. Germline CDR1 reads MNHEY; CDR2 reads SMNVEV (reference sequence). Trimming took 3 bases from V and 3 from J; bases not matched to a gene: 3. CDR3 loop: CASSFGTGIYEQYF. In nucleotides, the CDR3 is TGTGCCAGCAGTTTCGGGACAGGGATCTACGAGCAGTACTTC.

V usage is TRBV28 and J usage is TRBJ1-4; D gene unclear. This CDR3 contains 12 residues. The germline gives CDR1 MDHEN, CDR2 SYDVKM. Deletions cut 5 bases from V and 6 bases from J, with 7 bases between. The chain's CDR3 is CASSPPHEKLFF. CDR3 DNA sequence: TGTGCCAGCAGTCCCCCCCATGAAAAACTGTTTTTT.

The chain recombines TRBV10-1 with TRBJ2-7; the D is unclear. Trimming removed 2 bases at V and 4 bases at J, with 9 bases between. Per germline, CDR1 WNHNN and CDR2 SYGVQD (reference sequence). This CDR3 spans 13 amino acids. CDR3 residues: CASSEDPLYEQYF. Here the CDR3 DNA reads TGCGCCAGCAGTGAGGACCCATTATACGAGCAGTACTTC.

The chain carries TRBV11-3 and TRBJ2-5; D not certain. The length of the CDR3 is 11 residues. V lost 0 bases to trimming and J lost 5 bases, with 1 base between them. CDR1 and CDR2 from the germline V gene are SGHNT and YENEEA. The CDR3 spells CASSLEETQYF. In nucleotides, the CDR3 is TGTGCCAGCAGCTTAGAGGAGACCCAGTACTTC.

The J gene is TRBJ1-5, the V gene TRBV5-6, with D possibly matching TRBD1 (6 bases). The germline gives CDR1 SGHDT, CDR2 YYEEEE. This CDR3 is built from 16 residues. The V and J ends lost 1 base and 3 bases respectively, with 14 bases between them. DNA of the CDR3: TGTGCCAGCAGCTTGAAGGGCTGGACAGCCAATCAGCCCCAGCATTTT. Translation gives CASSLKGWTANQPQHF.

This chain links TRBV11-2 with TRBJ1-1; a possible D gene is TRBD1 (5 bases). Germline loops: CDR1 SGHAT, CDR2 FQNNGV. V was cut by 5 bases and J by 1 base, with 8 bases left in between. The CDR3 consists of 13 residues. The CDR3 region is CASSLGTNTEAFF. In nucleotides, the CDR3 is TGTGCCAGCAGCCTAGGGACGAACACTGAAGCTTTCTTT.

As concerns this clone: A read error may produce the germline difference seen at one junction end. This chain joins TRBV7-2 and TRBJ2-1, with D hard to call. CDR1 SGHTA and CDR2 FQGNSA come from the germline V gene. The CDR3 runs 11 residues. CDR3 in amino acids: CASGFYNEQFF. The DNA for the CDR3 is TGTGCCAGCGGCTTCTACAATGAGCAGTTCTTC.

The chain employs TRBV7-9 and TRBJ2-7; 12 bases agree with TRBD2. Looked up from germline, CDR1 is SEHNR and CDR2 is FQNEAQ (reference sequence). The junction had 11 bases not matched to a gene; V was cut back by 1 base and J by 7 bases. The CDR3 sequence is 17 residues long. The CDR3: CASSLGETSGGYDEQYF. In DNA, the CDR3 is TGTGCCAGCAGCTTAGGAGAGACTAGCGGGGGTTACGATGAGCAGTACTTC.

The J gene is TRBJ2-1, the V gene TRBV25-1, with a weak D call TRBD2 (5 bases). The CDR3 is 14 amino acids. Germline CDR1 is MGHDK and CDR2 is SYGVNS. V gave up 6 bases and J gave up 0 bases, with 9 bases separating them. The CDR3 bases are TGTGCCAGCAGCCGGGGTAGCTCCTACAATGAGCAGTTCTTC. Its translation: CASSRGSSYNEQFF.

The chain couples TRBV5-1 to TRBJ1-2; D is uncertain. The length of the CDR3 is 14 residues. V lost 0 bases and J 0 bases, leaving 6 bases between the germline ends. Germline CDR1 reads SGHRS; CDR2 reads YFSETQ. The CDR3, as DNA: TGCGCCAGCAGCTTGGATCTAGCTAACTATGGCTACACCTTC. This sequence encodes CASSLDLANYGYTF.

The rearrangement joins TRBV11-3 to TRBJ1-1; D is uncertain. This CDR3 has 13 residues. Germline V lookup: CDR1 SGHNT, CDR2 YENEEA. Trimming cost V 3 bases and J 1 base, with 6 bases left between them. For the CDR3, the DNA is TGTGCCAGCAGCTTCCCACCGAACACTGAAGCTTTCTTT. Translated, it gives CASSFPPNTEAFF.

The V call is TRBV21-1, the J call TRBJ1-3; whether TRBD1, the table's D call, matches the DNA was not checked. TRBV21-1 is tagged as a pseudogene. The CDR3 has 9 residues. In nucleotides, the CDR3 is TGTGCCAGGGACACCACCATATATTTT. As protein: CARDTTIYF.